This T cell receptor (beta chain) is drawn from a study of blood T cells in healthy people across ages. General study points: Higher diversity and more naive CD4+ cells were features of long-lived donors, compared to aged donors.

To note about this clonotype: No antigen is known for it.

The V gene lost 1 base and the J gene lost 6 bases, with 13 bases spanning the gap. Germline CDR1 reads SEHNR; CDR2 reads FQNEAQ (reference sequence). The CDR3 length is 15 residues. Isolated PBMCs totaled at least 6.5 million in each sample. Then a second PCR, running about 6 to 12 cycles, was carried out with a sample-barcoded 5' primer and a J-beta primer mix. A template-switch adaptor with 12 random nucleotides tagged each cDNA molecule. TCRdb re-called the 5' RACE reads through MiXCR, storing one row per CDR3 protein. The repertoire holds some 1.5 million distinct CDR3 sequences, roughly 27% seen once, with roughly 8% in the top ten.

Sequenced material: blood. The sequence was collected from a woman aged 30 to 39 in good health. The rearrangement links TRBV7-9 to TRBJ2-1; weak D call: TRBD2 (6 bases). The CDR3 nucleotides read TGTGCCAGCAGCTTAGACGGGAGTGTCGGCAATGAGCAGTTCTTC. It is translated as CASSLDGSVGNEQFF.